The rows below give T cell receptor beta chains drawn from one sample of a study of T cells in Graves' hyperthyroidism and ophthalmopathy. TCRdb reprocessed the multiplex PCR reads with MiXCR, giving one entry per CDR3 protein. The table lists 300,000 to 450,000 distinct CDR3 sequences, 15% to 19% of them singletons, with 28% in the top ten. Material for sequencing was blood. Receptor source: a woman aged 18-29 years with Graves' hyperthyroidism that later progressed to Graves' ophthalmopathy. Each CDR3 is given with its conserved first and last residue. Each record gives: V gene, clone size, D gene, CDR3 length, J gene, CDR3 protein, CDR3 DNA. A D gene is named only where the DNA matches it firmly. Rows give clone size only sometimes, using once, few, many, or a class for an expanded clone.

TRBV9	few	-	17	TRBJ1-3	CASSVAVRASSGNTIYF	TGTGCCAGCAGCGTAGCGGTCAGGGCGAGCTCTGGAAACACCATATATTTT
TRBV28	many	TRBD2	16	TRBJ2-1	CASSSPRGAGGHEQFF	TGTGCCAGCAGTTCCCCTCGCGGAGCGGGAGGTCATGAGCAGTTCTTC
TRBV6-2/TRBV6-3	many	TRBD2	17	TRBJ2-3	CASSYGSGLASADTQYF	TGTGCCAGCAGTTACGGTTCGGGACTAGCATCCGCAGATACGCAGTATTTT
TRBV28	many	TRBD1	14	TRBJ2-4	CASSRRQGWNIQYF	TGTGCCAGCAGTCGAAGACAGGGTTGGAACATTCAGTACTTC
TRBV30	few	TRBD1	16	TRBJ2-5	CAWSVGTGKREETQYF	TGTGCCTGGAGTGTGGGGACAGGGAAGAGGGAAGAGACCCAGTACTTC
TRBV10-1	-	TRBD2	14	TRBJ2-7	CASSESGRTYEQYF	TGCGCCAGCAGTGAAAGCGGGAGGACCTACGAGCAGTACTTC
TRBV3-1	many	TRBD1	15	TRBJ1-1	CASSQSGQGWSEAFF	TGTGCCAGCAGCCAATCGGGACAGGGGTGGAGTGAAGCTTTCTTT
TRBV20-1	few	TRBD1	15	TRBJ1-2	CSASGAGTGTSGYTF	TGCAGTGCTTCGGGTGCCGGGACAGGGACGTCTGGCTACACCTTC
TRBV2	many	TRBD2	15	TRBJ2-3	CASSPLAGVTDTQYF	TGTGCCAGCAGTCCCCTGGCGGGGGTCACGGATACGCAGTATTTT
TRBV5-1	few	-	15	TRBJ2-3	CASSFRDGSTDTQYF	TGCGCCAGCAGCTTTAGGGACGGCAGCACAGATACGCAGTATTTT
TRBV27	many	TRBD2	14	TRBJ2-5	CASSLSSGRGIQYF	TGTGCCAGCAGTTTATCTAGCGGGCGGGGTATCCAGTACTTC
TRBV25-1	few	TRBD1	16	TRBJ2-3	CASSEWIQGATDTQYF	TGTGCCAGCAGTGAATGGATACAGGGGGCAACAGATACGCAGTATTTT
TRBV5-1	-	-	15	TRBJ2-7	CASSLSRGVSYEQYF	TGCGCCAGCAGCTTGTCACGGGGAGTCTCCTACGAGCAGTACTTC
TRBV4-1	-	-	12	TRBJ2-4	CASSQDGLFLYF	TGCGCCAGCAGCCAAGACGGGCTATTCTTGTACTTC
TRBV20-1	many	-	15	TRBJ1-1	CSAREAQGMNTEAFF	TGCAGTGCTAGAGAGGCACAGGGCATGAACACTGAAGCTTTCTTT
TRBV20-1	many	TRBD1	14	TRBJ1-2	CSATIVTGYDGYTF	TGCAGTGCTACGATCGTGACAGGGTACGATGGCTACACCTTC
TRBV3-1	-	-	15	TRBJ1-1	CASSRTNRVGTEAFF	TGTGCCAGCAGCCGCACAAACAGGGTGGGCACTGAAGCTTTCTTT
TRBV28	-	-	14	TRBJ1-4	CASSSGGSNEKLFF	TGTGCCAGCAGTTCCGGGGGCTCTAATGAAAAACTGTTTTTT
TRBV20-1	-	-	19	TRBJ2-6	CSATGGNKEDSSGANVLTF	TGCAGTGCTACCGGAGGAAATAAGGAGGATTCGTCTGGGGCCAACGTCCTGACTTTC
TRBV2	many	TRBD1	14	TRBJ1-2	CASSEAPGGDGYTF	TGTGCCAGCAGTGAGGCTCCAGGGGGGGATGGCTACACCTTC
TRBV6-1	-	TRBD1	14	TRBJ1-1	CASNPGQGAVEAFF	TGTGCCAGCAACCCGGGACAGGGGGCGGTTGAAGCTTTCTTT
TRBV3-1	-	TRBD2	16	TRBJ2-2	CASSPYSGRRNGELFF	TGTGCCAGCAGCCCTTATAGCGGGAGAAGGAACGGGGAGCTGTTTTTT
TRBV25-1	few	TRBD1	16	TRBJ1-4	CASSDIATGRDEKLFF	TGTGCCAGCAGTGACATAGCGACAGGGAGGGATGAAAAACTGTTTTTT
TRBV5-5	many	TRBD1	14	TRBJ2-1	CASSSDRGVDEQFF	TGTGCCAGCAGCTCAGACAGGGGAGTTGATGAGCAGTTCTTC
TRBV2	many	-	17	TRBJ2-7	CASSEAGDGTPSYEQYF	TGTGCCAGCAGTGAAGCGGGGGACGGGACTCCCTCCTACGAGCAGTACTTC
TRBV20-1	-	-	10	TRBJ2-7	CSAERYEQYF	TGCAGTGCTGAACGGTACGAGCAGTACTTC
TRBV7-8	many	TRBD2	16	TRBJ2-1	CASSQQRGPSYNEQFF	TGTGCCAGCAGTCAACAGCGGGGACCCTCCTACAATGAGCAGTTCTTC
TRBV13	-	TRBD2	17	TRBJ2-1	CASSLNVGGTSRNEQFF	TGTGCCAGCAGCCTTAATGTAGGTGGGACTAGCAGAAATGAGCAGTTCTTC
TRBV12-3/TRBV12-4	many	-	14	TRBJ2-3	CASSGAPLTDTQYF	TGTGCCAGCAGTGGGGCCCCCCTCACAGATACGCAGTATTTT
TRBV3-1	-	-	13	TRBJ2-7	CASSRRQGVEQYF	TGTGCCAGCAGCCGTCGACAAGGGGTCGAGCAGTACTTC
TRBV2	many	TRBD2	15	TRBJ2-1	CASSPGLAAYNEQFF	TGTGCCAGCAGTCCCGGACTAGCGGCTTACAATGAGCAGTTCTTC
TRBV29-1	many	TRBD2	16	TRBJ2-7	CSALAGECARSCEQYF	TGCAGCGCGTTAGCGGGAGAATGTGCGCGATCGTGCGAGCAGTACTTC
TRBV7-8	many	TRBD1	16	TRBJ1-2	CASSSDGTGRPYGYTF	TGTGCCAGCAGCTCAGACGGGACAGGGAGACCCTATGGCTACACCTTC
TRBV28	-	-	14	TRBJ1-2	CASSQQGSRSGYTF	TGTGCCAGCTCACAACAGGGTTCTAGGAGTGGCTACACCTTC
TRBV7-6	-	-	15	TRBJ2-5	CASSLAEVSIETQYF	TGTGCCAGCAGCTTAGCTGAGGTTAGCATAGAGACCCAGTACTTC
TRBV20-1	many	-	14	TRBJ2-7	CSARGRTALIEQYF	TGCAGTGCTAGAGGTCGGACGGCCCTTATCGAGCAGTACTTC
TRBV7-9	many	TRBD2	14	TRBJ2-5	CASSLTSGQETQYF	TGTGCCAGCAGCTTGACTAGCGGGCAAGAGACCCAGTACTTC
TRBV9	-	TRBD2	16	TRBJ2-2	CASSVGLAGAGGELFF	TGTGCCAGCAGCGTCGGACTAGCGGGAGCGGGCGGGGAGCTGTTTTTT
TRBV18	many	TRBD2	16	TRBJ2-1	CASSQGLAGVGNEQFF	TGTGCCAGCTCACAAGGACTAGCGGGAGTCGGCAATGAGCAGTTCTTC
TRBV9	few	TRBD2	15	TRBJ2-5	CASSPLAGGGETQYF	TGTGCCAGCAGCCCCCTAGCGGGAGGGGGGGAGACCCAGTACTTC
TRBV5-6	many	-	16	TRBJ1-1	CASSPLPRGGNTEAFF	TGTGCCAGCAGCCCCCTCCCCAGGGGAGGGAACACTGAAGCTTTCTTT
TRBV2	many	-	14	TRBJ2-3	CASSAGQFTDTQYF	TGTGCCAGCAGTGCTGGACAGTTCACAGATACGCAGTATTTT
TRBV5-1	many	-	17	TRBJ2-1	CASSSVQGGDSYNEQFF	TGCGCCAGCAGCTCGGTTCAAGGAGGGGATTCCTACAATGAGCAGTTCTTC
TRBV9	-	-	14	TRBJ2-3	CASSPGTSTDAQYF	TGTGCCAGCAGCCCAGGGACTTCAACAGATGCGCAGTATTTT
TRBV6-6	many	TRBD2	15	TRBJ2-2	CASSYGTSDTGELFF	TGTGCCAGCAGTTACGGGACTAGCGACACCGGGGAGCTGTTTTTT
TRBV7-2	many	TRBD2	21	TRBJ2-3	CASSLTPIPEAGGSFTDTQYF	TGTGCCAGCAGCTTAACCCCGATCCCTGAGGCGGGAGGGTCCTTCACAGATACGCAGTATTTT
TRBV20-1	many	TRBD2	16	TRBJ2-7	CSARDLTSGVTYEQYF	TGCAGTGCTAGAGATCTTACTAGCGGGGTGACCTACGAGCAGTACTTC